The 17 T cell receptor beta chains in this list originate from one sample, sequenced in a study of cytomegalovirus exposure and HLA in healthy donors (dated 2017 in TCRdb). Libraries came from the immunoSEQ multiplex PCR assay. A mixture of 60 forward primers for TCR Vbeta segments and 13 reverse primers for TCR Jbeta segments was used in the multiplex PCR. In its TCRdb copy, this immuneACCESS table keeps in-frame sequences only and misses some clones. Where compared with another copy, unresolved V genes explain less than half of these, and the others have no known cause. Within this sample are under 150,000 clones, with about 63% of them counted one time only. The top ten clones comprise 1.6% of the sample. The source material was PBMCs. These receptors were collected from a man aged 25-45 years in good health and CMV-seropositive.

The sample holds a few counts of this clone. V is TRBV19 and J is TRBJ1-5; 8 bases agree with TRBD1. The CDR3 length is 17 residues. J lost 4 bases, V lost 4 bases, and 12 bases had no gene match. Germline CDR1 and CDR2: LNHDA and SQIVND (reference sequence). The CDR3 DNA reads TGTGCCAGTAGTAATTTGCAGGGGGCGAGTGCGAATCAGCCCCAGCATTTT. Protein: CASSNLQGASANQPQHF.

This rearrangement joins TRBV7-3 to TRBJ2-3, with 7 bases aligning to TRBD2. CDR3 length: 16 residues. The germline gives CDR1 SGHTA, CDR2 FQGTGA. The V gene end was trimmed by 4 bases and the J gene end by 4 bases; junction bases not matched to a gene: 11. This CDR3 reads CASSSRGAGVSDTQYF. The CDR3 nucleotides read TGTGCCAGCAGCTCCCGAGGTGCGGGAGTGTCAGATACGCAGTATTTT.

This chain connects TRBV7-2 to TRBJ2-1, with a tentative D call TRBD2 (6 bases). CDR1 SGHTA and CDR2 FQGNSA come from the germline V gene. CDR3 length: 18 residues. Trimming shortened V by 3 bases and J by 4 bases, and 22 bases separated the two germline ends. CDR3 residues: CASSFLWGLPASYNEQFF. DNA for the CDR3: TGTGCCAGCAGCTTCCTTTGGGGACTCCCCGCGAGTTACAATGAGCAGTTCTTC.

This clone was picked up a small number of times. The junction departs from the called germline gene at one end, perhaps through a read error. The chain carries TRBV7-9 and TRBJ1-4, with 7 bases aligning to TRBD1. Per germline, CDR1 SEHNR and CDR2 FQNEAQ (reference sequence). The CDR3 is made up of 15 amino acids. CDR3 sequence reads: CSSSIRQGSLEKLFF. As DNA, the CDR3 is TGTTCCAGCAGCATCAGACAGGGTTCGCTCGAAAAACTGTTTTTT.

CDR3 DNA: TGTGCCAGCAGCTTGTCCCAGGGGGCCGCTGAGACCCAGTACTTC. Its translation: CASSLSQGAAETQYF. This chain connects TRBV5-6 to TRBJ2-5; 8 bases are a match to TRBD1. Germline CDR1 reads SGHDT; CDR2 reads YYEEEE. The ends lost 1 base at V and 5 bases at J; junction bases unmatched: 7. The CDR3 totals 15 residues.

The genes are TRBV10-3 and TRBJ2-3; no definite D call. CDR1 and CDR2 from the germline V gene are ENHRY and SYGVKD. V lost 3 bases to trimming and J lost 2 bases, with 6 bases between them. This CDR3 region has 13 residues. CDR3 protein: CAISDPVTDTQYF. DNA of the CDR3: TGTGCCATCAGTGACCCTGTCACAGATACGCAGTATTTT.

The chain couples TRBV11-1 to TRBJ2-3, with 9 bases identical to TRBD2. Looked up from germline, CDR1 is SGHAT and CDR2 is FQDESV (reference sequence). The V segment lost 5 bases and the J segment 6 bases; nucleotides outside the gene matches: 12. The CDR3 consists of 16 residues. This chain's CDR3 is CASSGRASGKGDTQYF. CDR3 in DNA: TGTGCCAGCAGCGGAAGGGCTAGCGGGAAAGGGGATACGCAGTATTTT. The full variable domain, in which reference TRBV11-1 and TRBJ2-3 provide the parts outside the CDR3, is EAEVAQSPRYKITEKSQAVAFWCDPISGHATLYWYRQILGQGPELLVQFQDESVVDDSQLPKDRFSAERLKGVDSTLKIQPAELGDSAMYLCASSGRASGKGDTQYFGPGTRLTVL.

The rearrangement links TRBV27 to TRBJ2-7; TRBD2 agrees at 9 bases. J gave up 3 bases and V 5 bases, and 8 bases lay outside the gene matches. Germline V CDR1 and CDR2: MNHEY, SMNVEV (reference sequence). The CDR3 consists of 15 residues. The CDR3: CASSRGGSGSYEQYF. Written as DNA, the CDR3 is TGTGCCAGCAGTCGCGGAGGTAGCGGGAGCTACGAGCAGTACTTC.

The chain carries TRBV6-5 and TRBJ2-3, with 10 bases that match TRBD1. CDR1 is MNHEY and CDR2 is SVGAGI in the germline V gene. The CDR3 totals 15 residues. The V segment lost 5 bases and the J segment 4 bases; nucleotides outside the gene matches: 6. The DNA of the CDR3 is TGTGCCAGCAGTATATGGGGACAGGGGTCAGATACGCAGTATTTT. Amino acid sequence: CASSIWGQGSDTQYF.

The chain uses TRBV10-3 and TRBJ2-7; D is uncertain. V dropped 7 bases and J dropped 0 bases, with 16 bases sitting between them. CDR1 is ENHRY, CDR2 SYGVKD, per germline. This CDR3 spans 15 amino acids. For the CDR3, the DNA is TGTGCCATCAACCCGAGCGACTCTAACTCCTACGAGCAGTACTTC. Translation: CAINPSDSNSYEQYF.

Comments on this clone: A much larger clonotype is one base distant, so this may be a read error. This chain connects TRBV6-4 to TRBJ2-1; perhaps TRBD2 as D (5 bases). This CDR3 is built from 15 residues. Germline CDR1 MRHNA, CDR2 SNTAGT. The DNA for the CDR3 is TGTGTCAGCAGTGACGGGGTGGGAGAGGGATATGAGCAGTTCTTC. This sequence encodes CVSSDGVGEGYEQFF.

The rearrangement links TRBV18 to TRBJ2-7; 9 bases are shared with TRBD1. Germline V gene data show CDR1 as KGHSH and CDR2 as LQKENI. The J segment lost 5 bases and the V segment lost 4 bases, leaving 9 bases of the junction unmatched. This CDR3 has 15 residues. The CDR3 nucleotides are TGTGCCAGCTCACGAGGGACAGGGTCTCCCCACGAGCAGTACTTC. Its protein product is CASSRGTGSPHEQYF.

The V call is TRBV7-2, the J call TRBJ2-5, with D hard to call. Germline CDR1 is SGHTA and CDR2 is FQGNSA. CDR3 length: 13 residues. V dropped 1 base and J dropped 5 bases, with 8 bases sitting between them. The chain's CDR3 is CASSLDPVETQYF. The CDR3 DNA sequence: TGTGCCAGCAGCTTAGATCCGGTTGAGACCCAGTACTTC.

The chain uses TRBV13 and TRBJ1-4, with 7 bases identical to TRBD1. The CDR3 contains 15 residues. Germline V gene sequence: CDR1 PRHDT, CDR2 FYEKMQ (reference sequence). Losses at the gene ends were 5 bases for V and 0 bases for J; bases not matched to a gene: 3. CDR3 nucleotide sequence: TGTGCCAGCAGCCCCAGGGGGGCAACTAATGAAAAACTGTTTTTT. The encoded protein is CASSPRGATNEKLFF.

The V and J genes are TRBV4-2 and TRBJ2-2, with D uncertain. Germline CDR1 is LGHNA and CDR2 is YNFKEQ. This CDR3 is 14 amino acids long. The V and J ends lost 0 bases and 1 base respectively, with 3 bases between them. The CDR3 bases are TGTGCCAGCAGCCAAGATCAGAACACCGGGGAGCTGTTTTTT. It specifies CASSQDQNTGELFF.

The chain recombines TRBV7-3 with TRBJ2-5; a weak D match, TRBD2 (6 bases). Germline CDR1 SGHTA, CDR2 FQGTGA. Trimming shortened V by 2 bases and J by 5 bases, and 18 bases separated the two germline ends. The length of the CDR3 is 16 residues. The CDR3 coding sequence is TGTGCCAGCAGCTTAGAGGGAGGCCCCCCCGGGGAGACCCAGTACTTC. Translation: CASSLEGGPPGETQYF.

This clone was seen once. The V and J genes are TRBV7-9 and TRBJ2-3; TRBD1 matches 7 bases. This CDR3 has 14 residues. Germline loops: CDR1 SEHNR, CDR2 FQNEAQ (reference sequence). J was trimmed by 4 bases and V by 7 bases; bases with no gene match: 8. For the CDR3, the DNA is TGTGCCAGCATTGAGGGGGCGAGTTCAGATACGCAGTATTTT. Protein product: CASIEGASSDTQYF.